The clone carrying this T cell receptor beta chain was detected only once. Its antigen is as yet unknown. A read error may produce the germline difference seen at one junction end. The authors ran a second PCR of about 7 to 12 cycles using a sample-barcoded 5' primer and a J-beta primer mix. TCRdb reprocessed the 5' RACE reads with MiXCR, giving one entry per CDR3 protein. The sample gives about 1.7 million distinct CDR3 sequences, roughly 30% of which show up once; 7.7% is in the top ten. Sample donors were healthy Caucasian individuals that came from Russia, aged about 6 to 100. The CDR3 has 18 residues. Germline CDR1 reads SGHRS; CDR2 reads YFSETQ. This entry is derived from a study of blood T cells in healthy people across ages. Regarding the study as a whole: Percentage of naive T cells showed a strong correlation with TCR beta diversity. The unsorted PBMCs prevented any conclusive comparison of naive versus antigen-experienced cells. Estimates drawn from one million T cells were deemed to understate diversity.

The receptor was isolated from a woman aged 25 to 39 in good health. Material: blood. The genes are TRBV5-1 and TRBJ2-5, with 13 bases that match TRBD2. In DNA form, the CDR3 reads TGCGCTAGCAGCCCCGGGACTAGCGGGATTCGGCGAGAGGATGGGCAGTACTTC. As protein: CASSPGTSGIRREDGQYF.